This T cell receptor (beta chain) was retrieved from a study of T cells after yellow fever vaccination (dated by TCRdb to about 2019). Describing the broader study: The SMART-Seq v4 Ultra Low Input RNA kit was used to prepare libraries from fractions with low cell numbers. Two healthy male donors made up the cohort, one aged 18 to 29 years and the other aged 30 to 40 years. To follow T-cell clones before and after both primary and booster YFV17D yellow fever vaccination, bulk TCR alpha and beta repertoires underwent longitudinal sequencing. Blood was collected at multiple timepoints before and after primary and secondary immunization, and bulk PBMC replicates and cell subsets were isolated.

V was cut back by 1 base and J by 7 bases, leaving a gap of 19 bases between them. As encoded in the germline V gene, CDR1 is SQVTM while CDR2 is ANQGSEA. The CDR3 starts with the cysteine, ends with the phenylalanine, and has 15 residues. Just CDR3 DNA is preserved here, 45 bases in frame from base 1. What this sample's treatment or condition label stands for: live attenuated yellow fever vaccine strain. At each blood-draw timepoint, two biological replicates of bulk PBMCs were collected. PBMCs were isolated from peripheral blood using a standard Ficoll-Paque protocol. TriZol was used to extract RNA from bulk PBMCs, from CD4 and CD8 fractions, and from dextramer-positive and dextramer-negative fractions. TCR cDNA was synthesized by 5'RACE template switching, which introduced a universal primer site and unique molecular identifiers. Priming for cDNA synthesis came from both the TCR alpha and TCR beta constant segments. Library amplification used two PCR steps, and the second PCR step added sample barcodes and sequencing adapters. Sequencing of the libraries was done on either Illumina HiSeq 2500 (2x100 bp) or NovaSeq (2x150 bp). The source study handled its data this way. MIGEC was used to demultiplex reads and collapse the reads into UMI consensus sequences, and MiXCR was used for V(D)J alignment. Vaccine-responding clonotypes were defined with edgeR using replicate PBMC samples, requiring FDR below 0.01 and a log2 fold change above 5 up to day 15. CD4 or CD8 identity was assigned to each bulk clonotype according to whether the clonotype was present at higher abundance in the sequenced CD4 repertoire or the sequenced CD8 repertoire. The public sequencing data were trimmed at Q25 with fastp and processed into clonotypes with MiXCR by TCRdb, which kept only in-frame beta chains. Every entry covers one CDR3 protein and lists the most common genes and DNA from its rows. These V and J calls are TCRdb output, not the study's own analysis. The sample records approximately 580,000 distinct CDR3 sequences, around a sixth of which are singletons. The ten largest make up roughly 17% of the sample.

Details on this clonotype: The clone's antigen remains unknown. No qualities accompany the bases; no much larger clone lies one base away.

Beyond this particular receptor, the publication reports: A small share of clonotypes was detected in both CD4 and CD8 compartments, with the overlap likely arising from convergent recombination. Computational filtering was required because FACS-sorted repertoires could contain abundant contaminating clonotypes from the bulk population. Only a couple of donors were included in the study, so the extent to which the findings can be generalized is limited. The secondary T-cell response was found to be weaker but faster than the primary response, with a peak reached on day 5 rather than on day 15. After the booster, most clones that had expanded after primary vaccination were detected again (approximately 96% of CD4 and around 88% of CD8), suggesting broad maintenance of memory.

The clonotype was recovered from a man aged 18 to 30 who received the YFV17D yellow fever vaccine. The chain employs TRBV29-1 and TRBJ1-2; the D gene is possibly TRBD1, with 6 bases matching. Source: PBMCs, taken less than 6 days after the first yellow fever vaccination. The DNA is TGCAGCGTTGAAGCGTTCGGGGGGGCACCTGGTGGCTACACCTTC. Translation gives CSVEAFGGAPGGYTF.